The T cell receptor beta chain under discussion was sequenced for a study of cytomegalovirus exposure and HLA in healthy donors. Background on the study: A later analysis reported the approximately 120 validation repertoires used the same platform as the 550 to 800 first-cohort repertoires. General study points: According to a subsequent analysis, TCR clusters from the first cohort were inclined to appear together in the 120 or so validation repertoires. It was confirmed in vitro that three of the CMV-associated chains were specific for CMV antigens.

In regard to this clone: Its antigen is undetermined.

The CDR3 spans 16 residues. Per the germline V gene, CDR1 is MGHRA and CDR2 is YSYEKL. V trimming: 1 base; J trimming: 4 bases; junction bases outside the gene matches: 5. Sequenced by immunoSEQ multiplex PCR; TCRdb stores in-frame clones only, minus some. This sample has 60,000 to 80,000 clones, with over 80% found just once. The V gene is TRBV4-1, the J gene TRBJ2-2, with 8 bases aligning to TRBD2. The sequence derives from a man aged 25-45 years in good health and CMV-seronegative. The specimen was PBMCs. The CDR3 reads CASSQGAGGGTGELFF. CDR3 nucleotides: TGCGCCAGCAGCCAAGGGGCGGGAGGAGGCACCGGGGAGCTGTTTTTT.